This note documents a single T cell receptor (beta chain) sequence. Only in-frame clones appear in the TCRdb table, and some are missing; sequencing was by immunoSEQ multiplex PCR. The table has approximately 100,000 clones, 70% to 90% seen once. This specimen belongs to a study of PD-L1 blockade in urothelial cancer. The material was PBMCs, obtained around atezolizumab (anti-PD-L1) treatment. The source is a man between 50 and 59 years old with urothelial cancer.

CDR3 DNA: TGTGCCAGCAGCTTAGGACTAGCGGGAGTGCGGGAGACCCAGTACTTC. It encodes CASSLGLAGVRETQYF. This chain links TRBV11-3 with TRBJ2-5; 12 bases align to TRBD2. The V and J ends lost 1 base and 5 bases, in that order; junction bases with no gene match: 5. The CDR3 is 16 residues long. Germline CDR1 reads SGHNT; CDR2 reads YENEEA.